Following are 22 T cell receptor beta chains from one sample sequenced in a study of human T cells and chemical hapten exposure. Time point: patch test 3, about 24 weeks after DPC sensitization. Documented treatment: therapeutic diphenylcyclopropenone sensitization with weekly scalp DPC. Using its own MiXCR run on the RACE reads, TCRdb lists one record per CDR3 protein. Seen here are 95,000 to 150,000 distinct CDR3 sequences, about 11% observed once, and the top ten hold over 2%. The material sequenced was whole blood, taken in connection with sensitization to the hapten diphenylcyclopropenone (DPC). The source of these receptors is a woman between 50 and 59 years old with alopecia areata. Some clones in this sample may be carry-over from other donors' samples.

This rearrangement joins TRBV10-3 to TRBJ2-7; 9 nucleotides line up with TRBD1. With V trimmed by 6 bases and J by 3 bases, 6 bases remained unmatched. The CDR3 contains 14 residues. Germline CDR1 is ENHRY and CDR2 is SYGVKD. CDR3 in amino acids: CAISAGQGDYEQYF. CDR3 bases: TGTGCCATCAGCGCGGGACAGGGTGACTACGAGCAGTACTTC.

The J gene is TRBJ2-1, the V gene TRBV12-3 or TRBV12-4, with 10 bases that match TRBD1. The CDR3 has 15 residues. J lost 8 bases, V lost 6 bases, and 10 bases had no gene match. CDR3 sequence reads: CASSQDRGGYYEQFF. The CDR3 DNA reads as TGTGCCAGCAGCCAGGACAGGGGGGGGTATTATGAGCAGTTCTTC.

This clonotype turned up a few times. V and J are TRBV29-1 and TRBJ2-2; perhaps D is TRBD1 or TRBD2 (5 bases each). The CDR3 consists of 14 residues. The ends were cut back, 0 bases at V and 4 bases at J, with 9 bases in the middle. Germline V gene data show CDR1 as SQVTM and CDR2 as ANQGSEA. This chain's CDR3 is CSVEDEGFTGELFF. The CDR3 bases are TGCAGCGTTGAAGATGAGGGGTTCACCGGGGAGCTGTTTTTT.

This clonotype was seen repeatedly, ten times or more. The J gene is TRBJ2-5, the V gene TRBV29-1, with 8 bases identical to TRBD2. The CDR3 is 16 residues long. Germline loops: CDR1 SQVTM, CDR2 ANQGSEA. With V trimmed by 4 bases and J by 0 bases, 10 bases remained unmatched. The CDR3 coding sequence is TGCAGCGTTGTCCTCCAAGCGGGGGAGTACCAAGAGACCCAGTACTTC. Amino acid sequence: CSVVLQAGEYQETQYF. Using reference TRBV29-1 and TRBJ2-5 for the parts outside the CDR3, the full variable domain is SAVISQKPSRDICQRGTSLTIQCQVDSQVTMMFWYRQQPGQSLTLIATANQGSEATYESGFVIDKFPISRPNLTFSTLTVSNMSPEDSSIYLCSVVLQAGEYQETQYFGPGTRLLVL.

This clonotype came up a few times. The genes are TRBV20-1 and TRBJ2-5; TRBD2 agrees at 12 bases. V gave up 4 bases and J gave up 5 bases; unmatched junction bases: 8. CDR3 length: 15 amino acids. In germline, CDR1 is DFQATT, CDR2 SNEGSKA (reference sequence). This CDR3 is CSATTSGSLWETQYF. The CDR3 DNA reads TGCAGTGCTACGACTAGCGGGAGCTTGTGGGAGACCCAGTACTTC.

The chain is built from TRBV30 and TRBJ2-2; TRBD2 might be the D (5 bases). Trimming left V 3 bases short and J 6 bases short, with 14 bases between. CDR1 and CDR2 from the germline V gene are GTSNPN and SVGIG (reference sequence). The CDR3 runs to 14 residues. As DNA, the CDR3 is TGTGCCTGGAGAGCGGCCAGAGCGCCCGGGGAGCTGTTTTTT. It translates to CAWRAARAPGELFF. The whole variable domain, remainder taken from reference TRBV30 and TRBJ2-2, is SQTIHQWPATLVQPVGSPLSLECTVEGTSNPNLYWYRQAAGRGLQLLFYSVGIGQISSEVPQNLSASRPQDRQFILSSKKLLLSDSGFYLCAWRAARAPGELFFGEGSRLTVL.

The chain has TRBV4-2 and TRBJ2-2; D is unclear. Germline V CDR1 and CDR2: LGHNA, YNFKEQ. V was cut by 5 bases and J by 0 bases, with 13 bases left in between. CDR3 length: 16 residues. The CDR3 DNA sequence: TGTGCCAGCAGCGCTAATCCAGTCGCGAACACCGGGGAGCTGTTTTTT. Amino acids: CASSANPVANTGELFF.

CDR3 in amino acids: CASGGLAKNEQFF. The CDR3 DNA reads TGTGCCAGCGGGGGACTAGCCAAGAATGAGCAGTTCTTC. The rearrangement uses TRBV11-2 and TRBJ2-1; TRBD2 matches 9 bases. Germline V gene sequence: CDR1 SGHAT, CDR2 FQNNGV. V lost 8 bases to trimming and J lost 7 bases; unmatched junction nucleotides: 6. The CDR3 has 13 amino acids.

This chain joins TRBV7-2 and TRBJ2-7; 9 positions agree with TRBD1. V lost 6 bases to trimming and J lost 4 bases; unmatched junction nucleotides: 13. The CDR3 extends over 16 amino acids. Germline V gene data show CDR1 as SGHTA and CDR2 as FQGNSA. CDR3 sequence (DNA): TGTGCCAGCAGTTTGGCGGGGGACAGGGCGGTTTACGAGCAGTACTTC. It encodes CASSLAGDRAVYEQYF.

The V and J genes are TRBV6-5 and TRBJ1-1; D may be TRBD1 (5 bases). CDR1 and CDR2 from the germline V gene are MNHEY and SVGAGI. This CDR3 comprises 14 residues. The V end lost 11 bases, the J end lost 1 base, and 17 bases lay between the germline ends. Here the CDR3 DNA reads TGTGCCGTACCGCGGGGCACTCCGAACACTGAAGCTTTCTTT. Translation gives CAVPRGTPNTEAFF.

The chain uses TRBV4-2 and TRBJ1-1; TRBD1 matches at 9 bases. CDR1 is LGHNA and CDR2 is YNFKEQ in the germline V gene. The CDR3 runs to 16 residues. The V segment lost 0 bases and the J segment 5 bases; nucleotides outside the gene matches: 7. The CDR3 sequence is CASSQEGGTGPTEAFF. The CDR3 DNA reads as TGTGCCAGCAGCCAAGAGGGGGGGACAGGGCCTACTGAAGCTTTCTTT.

The rearrangement uses TRBV5-1 and TRBJ2-5; possibly TRBD2 for D (6 bases). Germline CDR1 reads SGHRS; CDR2 reads YFSETQ. The CDR3 extends over 14 amino acids. V gave up 5 bases and J gave up 2 bases, with 13 bases separating them. The CDR3 protein is CASRRDWAQETQYF. As DNA, the CDR3 is TGCGCCAGCAGACGGGACTGGGCGCAAGAGACCCAGTACTTC.

This clonotype was observed at least ten times. The chain has TRBV6-2 or TRBV6-3 and TRBJ2-7; D is uncertain. Trimming took 5 bases from V and 7 from J, leaving 12 bases between them. Germline V gene data show CDR1 as MNHEY and CDR2 as SVGEGT. The CDR3 length is 12 residues. For the CDR3, the DNA is TGTGCCAGCAGTCCTCACCCCCGGGAGCAGTACTTC. Amino acids: CASSPHPREQYF.

At least ten counts were recorded for this clonotype. The genes are TRBV6-1 and TRBJ2-1; D might be TRBD2 (5 bases). From germline, CDR1 is MNHNS and CDR2 SASEGT. Trimming left V 1 base short and J 2 bases short, with 9 bases between. This CDR3 comprises 15 residues. The chain's CDR3 is CASSEGLAAYNEQFF. CDR3 DNA sequence: TGTGCCAGCAGTGAAGGTCTAGCTGCCTACAATGAGCAGTTCTTC.

This clonotype was seen a few times. V usage is TRBV10-3 and J usage is TRBJ1-6; D ambiguous. This CDR3 is 11 amino acids long. Germline assignment: CDR1 ENHRY and CDR2 SYGVKD. V was clipped by 11 bases and J by 8 bases, with 10 bases between them. The CDR3 bases are TGTGCCCCTACGGGATATTCACCCCTCCACTTT. Its translation: CAPTGYSPLHF.

This clonotype was detected a few times. This chain connects TRBV12-2 to TRBJ2-5; no check of the table's D call, TRBD1, against the DNA was made. TRBV12-2 is assigned pseudogene status. The length of the CDR3 is 12 residues. The CDR3 loop reads CASRSRRETQYF. CDR3 nucleotide sequence: TGTGCAAGTCGCTCCCGGAGGGAGACCCAGTACTTC.

The genes are TRBV27 and TRBJ1-1; TRBD1 aligns across 8 bases. CDR3 size: 16 residues. Germline loops: CDR1 MNHEY, CDR2 SMNVEV (reference sequence). V shed 4 bases and J 0 bases; nucleotides not matched to a gene: 7. The DNA for the CDR3 is TGTGCCAGCAGTTCCACAGGGGGGGGGATGAACACTGAAGCTTTCTTT. Protein sequence: CASSSTGGGMNTEAFF.

This clonotype turned up a few times. This chain links TRBV28 with TRBJ2-3, with D perhaps given as TRBD1 or TRBD2 (5 bases each). CDR3 length: 12 amino acids. V lost 7 bases to trimming and J lost 10 bases, with 15 bases between them. Germline V gene sequence: CDR1 MDHEN, CDR2 SYDVKM. The CDR3 sequence is CASTSVGAAQYF. The CDR3 DNA follows: TGTGCCAGCACCAGTGTCGGGGCGGCGCAGTATTTT. The whole variable domain, filled in from reference TRBV28 and TRBJ2-3, reads DVKVTQSSRYLVKRTGEKVFLECVQDMDHENMFWYRQDPGLGLRLIYFSYDVKMKEKGDIPEGYSVSREKKERFSLILESASTNQTSMYLCASTSVGAAQYFGPGTRLTVL.

In nucleotides, the CDR3 is TGTGCCAGCAAGGGGCGGGGGAGCTCCTACAATGAGCAGTTCTTC. Encoded protein: CASKGRGSSYNEQFF. This chain joins TRBV12-3 or TRBV12-4 and TRBJ2-1; 7 bases align to TRBD2. V dropped 7 bases and J dropped 0; count of bases not matched to a gene: 6. The CDR3 consists of 15 residues.

This clonotype was recorded at least ten times. The chain joins TRBV12-3 or TRBV12-4 to TRBJ2-1; D might be TRBD2 (7 bases). The V end was cut by 5 bases, the J end by 7 bases, with 18 bases between. The CDR3 is 15 amino acids. The CDR3 sequence is CASSLGGGGPNEQFF. As DNA, the CDR3 is TGTGCCAGCAGTCTAGGGGGGGGGGGCCCTAATGAGCAGTTCTTC.

This clonotype was seen a few times. The rearrangement links TRBV2 to TRBJ2-5; no definite D call. Trimming took 2 bases from V and 0 from J, leaving 4 bases between them. CDR3 length equals 13 residues. CDR1 and CDR2 from the germline V gene are SNHLY and FYNNEI. Here the CDR3 reads CASSEKYQETQYF. The CDR3 DNA is TGTGCCAGCAGTGAAAAGTACCAAGAGACCCAGTACTTC.

This clonotype was seen more than once but under ten times. This sequence joins TRBV5-1 and TRBJ2-3; TRBD2 matches at 16 bases. Germline CDR1 and CDR2: SGHRS and YFSETQ. This CDR3 is 18 amino acids long. V was clipped by 3 bases and J by 4 bases; unmatched bases: 8. Here the CDR3 reads CASSSGLAGGPRSDTQYF. The DNA of the CDR3 is TGCGCCAGCAGCTCGGGACTAGCGGGGGGGCCGAGGTCAGATACGCAGTATTTT.